The T cell receptor beta chain described here comes from a study of Ad26.COV2.S vaccination and SARS-CoV-2 variants. Findings and caveats of the study: Those who received vaccine or placebo ended up with similar non-spike TCR breadth.

Comment on this clone: What it binds is not known.

Treatment described: some 20 received Ad26.COV2.S at low or high dose, single or two shots; roughly five received placebo; per-sample allocation not given. Sampling was done on day 63 after the first vaccine or placebo injection. Assay used: immunoSEQ multiplex PCR; TCRdb lists only in-frame clones, some missing. The data hold about half a million clones, with roughly nine tenths observed a single time. Germline-derived CDR1 and CDR2 are SGHAT and FQNNGV. The CDR3 is 12 amino acids. Trimming took 4 bases from V and 7 from J, leaving 10 bases between them. The V and J genes are TRBV11-2 and TRBJ1-1, with D uncertain. Sample: peripheral blood, taken in a trial of Ad26.COV2.S vaccine versus placebo. The receptor's source is a person aged 18-65 years who received the Ad26.COV2.S COVID-19 vaccine or a placebo. The CDR3 here is CASSYRSFEAFF. DNA for the CDR3: TGTGCCAGCAGCTACCGTTCCTTTGAAGCTTTCTTT.